Each of the 12 T cell receptor beta chains below was sequenced from the same sample in a study of blood T cell repertoires in COVID-19. The table came from immunoSEQ multiplex PCR; TCRdb's copy has only in-frame clones and leaves some out. This table has 40,000 to 50,000 clones, 86% appearing once. The sample comprised peripheral blood. The receptors were gathered from an elderly woman with acute or convalescent COVID-19.

This clone appeared a few times. The V gene is TRBV9, the J gene TRBJ1-3, with TRBD1 identical over 7 bases. Losses at the gene ends were 0 bases for V and 4 bases for J; bases not matched to a gene: 4. This CDR3 contains 15 residues. The germline V gene has CDR1 SGDLS and CDR2 YYNGEE. The CDR3 DNA sequence: TGTGCCAGCAGCGTAGATACAGGGGTCGGAAACACCATATATTTT. It is translated as CASSVDTGVGNTIYF.

V gene TRBV18 combines with J gene TRBJ2-7, with 9 nucleotides matching TRBD2. CDR3 length: 16 amino acids. With 1 base clipped from V and 0 bases from J, the junction kept 4 bases outside the gene matches. Germline values: CDR1 KGHSH, CDR2 LQKENI. CDR3 sequence: CASSPQRAGGSYEQYF. DNA of the CDR3: TGTGCCAGCTCACCACAAAGAGCGGGGGGCTCCTACGAGCAGTACTTC.

The genes are TRBV29-1 and TRBJ2-7, with 7 bases matching TRBD1. The J segment lost 2 bases and the V segment lost 6 bases, leaving 7 bases of the junction unmatched. CDR1 and CDR2 from the germline V gene are SQVTM and ANQGSEA. The CDR3 contains 13 residues. The CDR3 coding sequence is TGCAGCGTCCCGGGACAGAAGACCTACGAGCAGTACTTC. Residues: CSVPGQKTYEQYF.

This sequence joins TRBV18 and TRBJ2-3; D is perhaps TRBD1 (5 bases). There are 13 residues in the CDR3. V was clipped by 3 bases and J by 10 bases, with 14 bases between them. CDR1 is KGHSH, CDR2 LQKENI, per germline. CDR3 sequence (DNA): TGTGCCAGCTCACCCGACCTCCCAGGGCCGCAGTATTTT. Protein product: CASSPDLPGPQYF.

This clone was recorded only once. V gene TRBV3-1 (or the pseudogene TRBV3-2) combines with J gene TRBJ2-7, with 10 bases fitting TRBD1. With V trimmed by 4 bases and J by 3 bases, 6 bases remained unmatched. CDR1 and CDR2 from the germline V gene are LGHDT and YNNKEL (reference sequence). The CDR3 sequence is 15 residues long. This CDR3 reads CASSRLGTGVYEQYF. The CDR3 DNA sequence: TGTGCCAGCAGCCGACTAGGGACAGGGGTCTACGAGCAGTACTTC.

The sample holds a few counts of this clone. The V gene is TRBV5-1, the J gene TRBJ2-2, with 8 bases that match TRBD2. The CDR3 totals 15 residues. Germline V gene lookup returns CDR1 SGHRS and CDR2 YFSETQ. V was pared by 4 bases and J by 2 bases, with 4 bases of the junction left unmatched. CDR3 nucleotides: TGCGCCAGCAGCATTAGCGGGGTTAACACCGGGGAGCTGTTTTTT. Translation: CASSISGVNTGELFF.

The V and J genes are TRBV7-3 and TRBJ2-5, with TRBD1 as a possible D gene (5 bases). CDR3 length: 16 residues. Germline CDR1 SGHTA, CDR2 FQGTGA. V was trimmed by 2 bases and J by 5 bases, leaving 18 bases between them. The CDR3: CASSLSKDRPGETQYF. The CDR3 coding sequence is TGTGCCAGCAGCTTATCCAAGGACCGCCCAGGGGAGACCCAGTACTTC.

A few counts support this clone. The chain uses TRBV4-1 and TRBJ1-3; TRBD1 aligns across 9 bases. Per germline, CDR1 MGHRA and CDR2 YSYEKL. J was trimmed by 3 bases and V by 3 bases; bases with no gene match: 6. There are 16 residues in the CDR3. The CDR3 loop is CASSHPTGGDGNTIYF. The DNA of the CDR3 is TGCGCCAGCAGCCACCCCACAGGGGGCGATGGAAACACCATATATTTT.

The rearrangement joins TRBV27 to TRBJ1-6, with D perhaps TRBD1 (5 bases). Trimming cost V 5 bases and J 5 bases, with 10 bases left between them. CDR3 size: 14 residues. Germline V gives CDR1 MNHEY, CDR2 SMNVEV (reference sequence). CDR3 DNA sequence: TGTGCCAGCAGTCCCGGGACTGATAATTCACCCCTCCACTTT. As protein: CASSPGTDNSPLHF.

The rearrangement joins TRBV18 to TRBJ1-1; tentative D call: TRBD1 (6 bases). Germline CDR1 and CDR2: KGHSH and LQKENI. The CDR3 is 13 residues long. V lost 6 bases, J lost 5 bases, and 13 bases lay in between. The CDR3 here is CASSPIRGTEAFF. The CDR3 DNA sequence: TGTGCCAGCTCCCCGATAAGGGGGACTGAAGCTTTCTTT.

The CDR3 DNA follows: TGTGCCAGCAGCCTTTATGGACAGCACACAACTAATGAAAAACTGTTTTTT. Translation: CASSLYGQHTTNEKLFF. V gene TRBV3-1 (or the pseudogene TRBV3-2) combines with J gene TRBJ1-4, with D possibly matching TRBD1 (6 bases). The CDR3 contains 17 residues. V was pared by 4 bases and J by 0 bases, with 15 bases between. Germline V CDR1 and CDR2: LGHDT, YNNKEL (reference sequence).

This chain links TRBV27 with TRBJ1-1; D might be TRBD1 (5 bases). Trimming left V 4 bases short and J 7 bases short, with 22 bases between. This CDR3 contains 16 residues. Per germline, CDR1 MNHEY and CDR2 SMNVEV (reference sequence). The CDR3 region is CASSSYGRVGTGEAFF. The CDR3 DNA follows: TGTGCCAGCAGTTCCTATGGCAGGGTTGGAACCGGTGAAGCTTTCTTT.